The 7 T cell receptor beta chains below were found in one sample sequenced in a study of cytotoxic CD8 clonotypes in ibrutinib-treated CLL. Produced via immunoSEQ multiplex PCR; TCRdb's table is partial and in-frame only. Counted here are approximately 210,000 clones, 72% occurring once; the ten biggest clones make up about an eighth. The sequencing here drew on PBMCs, taken after 24 months of ibrutinib treatment. The receptor set was obtained from a human donor with chronic lymphocytic leukemia.

This chain uses TRBV6-1 with TRBJ2-7, with 7 bases matching TRBD1. The CDR3 spans 13 residues. Germline V gene sequence: CDR1 MNHNS, CDR2 SASEGT. The V gene end was trimmed by 6 bases and the J gene end by 4 bases; junction bases not matched to a gene: 6. Here the CDR3 DNA reads TGTGCCAGCAGCCTAAACAGGGGATACGAGCAGTACTTC. This translates into CASSLNRGYEQYF.

The genes are TRBV10-3 and TRBJ2-4, with 7 bases fitting TRBD2. Germline V lookup: CDR1 ENHRY, CDR2 SYGVKD. The junction had 8 bases not matched to a gene; V was cut back by 3 bases and J by 15 bases. The CDR3 extends over 12 amino acids. Written as DNA, the CDR3 is TGTGCCATCAGTGAAAGCGGGGCCTCATCGTACTTC. This translates into CAISESGASSYF.

Only a few counts were recorded for this clone. The chain is built from TRBV28 and TRBJ2-7; D unresolved. The CDR3 has 11 residues. Germline values: CDR1 MDHEN, CDR2 SYDVKM. Trimming pared 3 bases from V and 5 bases from J, leaving 5 bases between. CDR3 loop: CASSFLHEQYF. The CDR3, as DNA: TGTGCCAGCAGTTTCCTTCACGAGCAGTACTTC.

The genes are TRBV19 and TRBJ1-5; D ambiguous. The germline V gene has CDR1 LNHDA and CDR2 SQIVND (reference sequence). Trimming stripped 5 bases from V and 4 bases from J, with 12 bases between. The CDR3 is 14 amino acids. Here the CDR3 reads CASSRGQANQPQHF. The CDR3 nucleotides read TGTGCCAGTAGTCGAGGGCAGGCAAATCAGCCCCAGCATTTT.

This clone was seen more than once but under ten times. The rearrangement uses TRBV11-2 and TRBJ2-1; TRBD2 matches 8 bases. V lost 10 bases to trimming and J lost 8 bases; unmatched junction nucleotides: 16. Germline lookup yields CDR1 SGHAT and CDR2 FQNNGV. This CDR3 is 15 amino acids long. The CDR3 DNA is TGTGCCACCAACGTCTGGCGGGAGGTGGTTGATGAGCAGTTCTTC. Amino acid sequence: CATNVWREVVDEQFF.

This clone has just a few counts. J is TRBJ1-5 and V is TRBV28; D is perhaps TRBD1 (6 bases). The CDR3 is made up of 14 amino acids. V lost 6 bases, J lost 11 bases, and 20 bases lay in between. Germline CDR1 reads MDHEN; CDR2 reads SYDVKM. The CDR3 DNA follows: TGTGCCAGCAGACTACAGGGACCCTTAACGACCCAGCATTTT. It codes for CASRLQGPLTTQHF. The full variable domain, rest sourced from reference TRBV28 and TRBJ1-5, is DVKVTQSSRYLVKRTGEKVFLECVQDMDHENMFWYRQDPGLGLRLIYFSYDVKMKEKGDIPEGYSVSREKKERFSLILESASTNQTSMYLCASRLQGPLTTQHFGDGTRLSIL.

The V and J genes are TRBV25-1 and TRBJ2-7; 7 positions match TRBD1. V lost 8 bases, J lost 5 bases, and 6 bases stayed unmatched. Germline assignment: CDR1 MGHDK and CDR2 SYGVNS. The CDR3 loop spans 12 amino acids. CDR3 protein: CASGGQPNEQYF. Here the CDR3 DNA reads TGTGCCAGCGGGGGACAGCCTAACGAGCAGTACTTC.